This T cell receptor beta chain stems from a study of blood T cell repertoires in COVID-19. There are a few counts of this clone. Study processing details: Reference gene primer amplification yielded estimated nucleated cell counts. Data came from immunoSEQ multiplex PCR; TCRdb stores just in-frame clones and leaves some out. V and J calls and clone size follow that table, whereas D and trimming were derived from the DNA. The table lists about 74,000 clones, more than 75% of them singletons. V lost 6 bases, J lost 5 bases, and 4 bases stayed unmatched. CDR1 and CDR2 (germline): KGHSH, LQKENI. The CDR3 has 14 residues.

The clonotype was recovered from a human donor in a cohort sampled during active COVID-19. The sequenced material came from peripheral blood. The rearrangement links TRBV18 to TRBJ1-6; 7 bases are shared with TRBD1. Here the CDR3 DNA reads TGTGCCAGCTCGCGGGACAGTAATAATTCACCCCTCCACTTT. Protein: CASSRDSNNSPLHF.